These T cell receptor beta chains were read from a single sample in a study of blood T cell repertoires in COVID-19. Clones were read by immunoSEQ multiplex PCR, and TCRdb kept only the in-frame ones, dropping some. There are 200,000 to 300,000 clones in the sample; around 82% occur only once, and roughly 8.6% lies in the top ten. Sequenced: peripheral blood. Source of these receptors: a human donor in a cohort sampled during active COVID-19. CDR3s include the opening cysteine and the closing phenylalanine or tryptophan. A D gene is named only where the DNA matches it firmly. Expanded clones are given a class, and other clones once, few, many or no size at all.

d_gene | j_gene | len | abundance | v_gene | CDR3nt | CDR3aa
- | TRBJ2-7 | 15 | - | TRBV28 | TGTGCCAGCACCGCGAGGGAGACTTTCTCCTACGAGCAGTACTTC | CASTARETFSYEQYF
- | TRBJ1-1 | 16 | - | TRBV18 | TGTGCCAGCTCACAAACCGGACGGGGTATTGGATCTGAAGCTTTCTTT | CASSQTGRGIGSEAFF
- | TRBJ1-5 | 17 | - | TRBV11-3 | TGTGCCAGCAGCTTAGCTGCAGGCCCCAAGAGTGGTCAGCCCCAGCATTTT | CASSLAAGPKSGQPQHF
- | TRBJ1-4 | 12 | once | TRBV19 | TGTGCCAGCACCAATGGGGGAGGAAAACTGTTTTTT | CASTNGGGKLFF
- | TRBJ1-1 | 15 | - | TRBV7-9 | TGTGCCAGCAGCTTAGTCCCCAGGGTGAACACTGAAGCTTTCTTT | CASSLVPRVNTEAFF
- | TRBJ1-2 | 12 | - | TRBV11-1 | TGTGCCAGCAGCTATCCGGGCTATGGCTACACCTTC | CASSYPGYGYTF
TRBD1 | TRBJ1-3 | 16 | - | TRBV5-4 | TGTGCCAGCAGCAGGGGACAGGGAAACTCTGGAAACACCATATATTTT | CASSRGQGNSGNTIYF
- | TRBJ1-6 | 15 | - | TRBV4-1 | TGCGCCAGCAGCCAAGAACCCAACAGGGTCGGTCCCCTCCACTTT | CASSQEPNRVGPLHF
TRBD1 | TRBJ1-1 | 18 | - | TRBV5-6 | TGTGCCAGCAGCCTTCAAGGGGCGTCAGGGGGACGTGGCACTGAAGCTTTCTTT | CASSLQGASGGRGTEAFF
- | TRBJ2-4 | 15 | few | TRBV11-2 | TGTGCCAGCAGCTTAGATGGGACTGTGAAGGACATTCAGTACTTC | CASSLDGTVKDIQYF
- | TRBJ2-7 | 12 | - | TRBV5-6 | TGTGCCAGCAGCCAGACAGTGTCGGAGCAGTACTTC | CASSQTVSEQYF
TRBD1 | TRBJ1-2 | 15 | - | TRBV7-2 | TGTGCCAGCAGCCCGCGACAGGGGATCGACTATGGCTACACCTTC | CASSPRQGIDYGYTF
- | TRBJ2-5 | 15 | few | TRBV15 | TGTGCCACCAGCAGAATGACAAGCTCCCAAGAGACCCAGTACTTC | CATSRMTSSQETQYF
- | TRBJ2-1 | 12 | - | TRBV11-3 | TGTGCCAGCAGCTCCTCGGGGTGGGAGCAGTTCTTC | CASSSSGWEQFF
- | TRBJ2-4 | 14 | once | TRBV7-2 | TGTGCCAGCAGCTTATGGGCCATGAAAAACATTCAGTACTTC | CASSLWAMKNIQYF
- | TRBJ2-5 | 13 | - | TRBV2 | TGTGCCAGCAGTGAAGACAGGGATGGGACCCAGTACTTC | CASSEDRDGTQYF
TRBD1 | TRBJ1-4 | 18 | - | TRBV4-1 | TGCGCCAGCACCAACGGCGGGACAGCCGGGGCCCTTAATGAAAAACTGTTTTTT | CASTNGGTAGALNEKLFF
TRBD2 | TRBJ2-5 | 15 | - | TRBV24-1 | TGTGCCACCAGTGACCGGACTAGCGGGGGAGAGACCCAGTACTTC | CATSDRTSGGETQYF
TRBD1 | TRBJ2-7 | 14 | few | TRBV19 | TGTGCCAGTAGTCCGGGACAGGCCGACTACGAGCAGTACTTC | CASSPGQADYEQYF
- | TRBJ1-5 | 14 | - | TRBV18 | TGTGCCAGCTCACCACCCGACTACAATCAGCCCCAGCATTTT | CASSPPDYNQPQHF
TRBD1 | TRBJ1-3 | 14 | once | TRBV20-1 | TGCAGTGCTAGTCAGGGGGCGCGGGGAAACACCATATATTTT | CSASQGARGNTIYF